The 5 T cell receptor beta chains listed next were all sequenced from one sample in a study of blood T cell repertoires in COVID-19. Generated by immunoSEQ multiplex PCR, the TCRdb table keeps only in-frame clones and is missing some. The sample contains about 110,000 clones, 76% of which appear only once. Sequencing used peripheral blood. Receptor source: an elderly man with COVID-19, enrolled during active disease.

Only one count was recorded for this clone. This chain joins TRBV5-1 and TRBJ1-1, with a possible D match to TRBD1 (6 bases). The CDR3 totals 15 residues. Germline V gene data show CDR1 as SGHRS and CDR2 as YFSETQ. V lost 1 base and J lost 1, with 11 bases in between. This CDR3 is CASSLNRAGNTEAFF. CDR3 coding DNA: TGCGCCAGCAGCTTGAACAGGGCTGGGAACACTGAAGCTTTCTTT.

The rearrangement uses TRBV21-1 and TRBJ1-4; no check of the table's D call, TRBD1, against the DNA was made. TRBV21-1 is a listed pseudogene. This CDR3 region has 16 residues. The CDR3 nucleotides read TGTGCCAGCAGCCCTAGGGGAAGGGGCCGGAATGAAAAACTGTTTTTT. It yields the protein CASSPRGRGRNEKLFF.

The chain joins TRBV19 to TRBJ2-1; 9 bases match TRBD2. The CDR3 has 13 amino acids. Germline assignment: CDR1 LNHDA and CDR2 SQIVND (reference sequence). V shed 4 bases and J 8 bases; nucleotides not matched to a gene: 3. CDR3 region: CASSRREGDEQFF. For the CDR3, the DNA is TGTGCCAGTAGTAGGCGGGAGGGCGATGAGCAGTTCTTC.

This clone was counted between two and nine times. The chain has TRBV11-3 and TRBJ2-1, with TRBD2 as a possible D gene (5 bases). CDR1 and CDR2 from the germline V gene are SGHNT and YENEEA. The CDR3 is 13 residues long. V dropped 5 bases and J dropped 5 bases, with 10 bases sitting between them. CDR3 bases: TGTGCCAGCAGCCCGGGGTGGGACAATGAGCAGTTCTTC. As protein: CASSPGWDNEQFF.

The rearrangement links TRBV5-1 to TRBJ1-1, with D perhaps matching TRBD1 (5 bases). Germline values: CDR1 SGHRS, CDR2 YFSETQ. V was pared by 2 bases and J by 3 bases, with 11 bases between. CDR3 size: 14 residues. In nucleotides, the CDR3 is TGCGCCAGCAGCTTTCGTGGGGGGGACACTGAAGCTTTCTTT. It specifies CASSFRGGDTEAFF.